The clone carrying this T cell receptor beta chain was recorded at least ten times. The sample comes from a study of T cells after posttransplantation cyclophosphamide. Treatment was busulfan-fludarabine conditioning, a marrow graft, and cyclophosphamide on days +3 and +4. Clones were sequenced by immunoSEQ multiplex PCR, and TCRdb holds only the in-frame ones, with some missing. Recorded here are roughly 9,900 clones, none singletons. Germline loops: CDR1 SGHDN, CDR2 FVKESK. The V end was cut by 4 bases, the J end by 9 bases, with 10 bases between. CDR3 length: 12 residues. The source was PBMCs, collected after allogeneic stem cell transplant with posttransplant cyclophosphamide. The sequence was obtained from a female patient aged 40 to 55 who received an allogeneic stem cell transplant from a related donor, was CMV-positive, and had no GVHD. The graft donor may have given rise to some T cells. The gene calls are TRBV14 and TRBJ2-4, with D tentatively TRBD1 (6 bases). The CDR3 reads CASSLGAGIQYF. The CDR3 bases are TGTGCCAGCAGCCTGGGGGCGGGCATTCAGTACTTC.